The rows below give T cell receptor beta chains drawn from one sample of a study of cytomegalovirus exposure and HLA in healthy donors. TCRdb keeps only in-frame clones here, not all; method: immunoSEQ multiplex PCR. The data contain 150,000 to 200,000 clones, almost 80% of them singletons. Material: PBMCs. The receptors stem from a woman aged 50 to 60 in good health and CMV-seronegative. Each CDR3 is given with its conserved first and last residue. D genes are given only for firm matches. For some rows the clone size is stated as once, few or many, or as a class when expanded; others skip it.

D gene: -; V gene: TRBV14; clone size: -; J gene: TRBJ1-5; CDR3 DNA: TGTGCCAGCAGCCAAGACCGGAATCAGCCCCAGCATTTT; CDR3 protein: CASSQDRNQPQHF
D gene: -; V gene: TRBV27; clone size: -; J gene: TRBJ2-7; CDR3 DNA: TGTGCCAGCAGTTTCGGGGTCGAGGGAACCTACGAGCAGTACTTC; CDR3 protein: CASSFGVEGTYEQYF
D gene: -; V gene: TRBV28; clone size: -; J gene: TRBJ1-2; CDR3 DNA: TGTGCCAGCAGTTTTGCCACAGGCTATGGCTACACCTTC; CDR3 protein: CASSFATGYGYTF
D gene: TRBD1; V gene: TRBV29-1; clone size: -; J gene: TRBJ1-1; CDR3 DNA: TGCAGCGTTGGGGGACAGTACGCGAACACTGAAGCTTTCTTT; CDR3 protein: CSVGGQYANTEAFF
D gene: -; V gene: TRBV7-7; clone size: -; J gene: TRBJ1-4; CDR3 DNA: TGTGCCAGCAGCTTAGGGCGTGCTGGGACTACTGAAAAACTGTTTTTT; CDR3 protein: CASSLGRAGTTEKLFF
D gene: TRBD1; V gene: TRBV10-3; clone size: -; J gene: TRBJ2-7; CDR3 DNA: TGTGCCATCAGTGATCGACGGGACAGGGCCTACGAGCAGTACTTC; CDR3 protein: CAISDRRDRAYEQYF
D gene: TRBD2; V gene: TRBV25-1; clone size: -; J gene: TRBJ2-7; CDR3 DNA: TGTGCCAGCAGTGATAGGCTAGCGGGGCACTTCTACGAGCAGTACTTC; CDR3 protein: CASSDRLAGHFYEQYF
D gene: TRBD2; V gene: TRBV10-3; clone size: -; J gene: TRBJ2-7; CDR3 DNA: TGTGCCATCAGTGAGTCAACTCGCGGGGGGCCCTACGAGCAGTACTTC; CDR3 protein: CAISESTRGGPYEQYF
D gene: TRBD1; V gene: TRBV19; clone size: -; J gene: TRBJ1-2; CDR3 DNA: TGTGCCAGTAGACCCGGACAGGGCTATGGCTACACCTTC; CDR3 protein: CASRPGQGYGYTF
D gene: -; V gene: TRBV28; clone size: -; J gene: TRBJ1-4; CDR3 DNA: TGTGCCAGCAGTTTATCAGGGGCAGGCGGGGGGGTAGAAAAACTGTTTTTT; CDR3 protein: CASSLSGAGGGVEKLFF
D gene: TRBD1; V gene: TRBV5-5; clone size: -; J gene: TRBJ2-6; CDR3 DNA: TGTGCCAGCACCGTGACAGGGACAGTCTATGGGGCCAACGTCCTGACTTTC; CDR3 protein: CASTVTGTVYGANVLTF
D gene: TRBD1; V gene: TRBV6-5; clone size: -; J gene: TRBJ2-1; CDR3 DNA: TGTGCCAGCAGGGTCGTCGGGACAGGGTCCAATGAGCAGTTCTTC; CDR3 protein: CASRVVGTGSNEQFF
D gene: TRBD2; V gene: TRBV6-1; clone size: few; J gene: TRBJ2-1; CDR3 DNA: TGTGCCAGCAGTGGATTAGCGGGAGTGTCCTACAATGAGCAGTTCTTC; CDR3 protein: CASSGLAGVSYNEQFF
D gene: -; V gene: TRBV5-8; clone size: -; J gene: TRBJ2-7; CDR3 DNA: TGTGCCAGCAGCTTGACAGCCTACGAGCAGTACTTC; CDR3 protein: CASSLTAYEQYF
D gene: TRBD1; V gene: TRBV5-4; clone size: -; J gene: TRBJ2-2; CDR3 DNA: TGTGCCAGCAGCACTAGACAGGGGAACACCGGGGAGCTGTTTTTT; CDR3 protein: CASSTRQGNTGELFF
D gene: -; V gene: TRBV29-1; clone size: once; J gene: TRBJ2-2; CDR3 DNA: TGCAGCGTGGGGAGAGCTTCCACCCGGGAGCTGTTTTTT; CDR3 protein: CSVGRASTRELFF
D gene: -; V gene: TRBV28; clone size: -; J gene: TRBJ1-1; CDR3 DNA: TGTGCCAGCAGCCCCATACTCTCAGAAGCTTTCTTT; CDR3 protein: CASSPILSEAFF
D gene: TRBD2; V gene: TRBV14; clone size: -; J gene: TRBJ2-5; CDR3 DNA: TGTGCCAGCAGCCTGGGAGGGACCCTGGGGGAGACCCAGTACTTC; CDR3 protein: CASSLGGTLGETQYF
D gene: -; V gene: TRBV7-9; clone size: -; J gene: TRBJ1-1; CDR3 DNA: TGTGCCAGCAGCTCGGCGGGGGAGGGGCCTGAAGCTTTCTTT; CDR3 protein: CASSSAGEGPEAFF
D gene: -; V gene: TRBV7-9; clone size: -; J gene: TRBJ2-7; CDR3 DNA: TGTGCCAGCAGCGCGACGGACTGGTCCTACGAGCAGTACTTC; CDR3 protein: CASSATDWSYEQYF
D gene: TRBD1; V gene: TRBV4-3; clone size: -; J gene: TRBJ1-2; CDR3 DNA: TGCGCCAGCAGCTGGGACAGGATCGGAGATGGCTACACCTTC; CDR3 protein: CASSWDRIGDGYTF
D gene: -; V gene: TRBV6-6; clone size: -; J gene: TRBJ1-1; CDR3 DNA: TGTGCCAGCAGTTACATCCCCGGAAAGGAGGAAGCTTTCTTT; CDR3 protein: CASSYIPGKEEAFF